This T cell receptor beta chain is drawn from a study of cytomegalovirus exposure and HLA in healthy donors. The study, taken as a whole, reports: For presence/absence analyses, sequencing depth was assumed to be roughly uniform across donors. Per a prior analysis, the majority of TCR beta V segments were productive roughly 90% or roughly 30% of the time.

On this clone itself: Its matching antigen is unknown.

PCR involved 60 Vbeta and 13 Jbeta primers. The assay was immunoSEQ multiplex PCR, and TCRdb's table has in-frame clones only and misses some. Recorded for this sample: 100,000 to 150,000 clones. Trimming removed 2 bases from V and 4 bases from J; junction bases left unmatched: 6. Germline-derived CDR1 and CDR2 are SGHRS and YFSETQ. The CDR3 runs to 15 residues. These donors, healthy bone marrow donors, were studied. The rearrangement joins TRBV5-1 to TRBJ2-3; 8 positions match TRBD1. The receptor's source is a man aged 30 to 39 in good health and CMV-seronegative. The material sequenced was PBMCs. CDR3 DNA: TGCGCCAGCAGCTTACAGGGGGTTCAGGCAGATACGCAGTATTTT. It translates to CASSLQGVQADTQYF.